The source of this TCR beta chain is a study of T cell repertoires in cytomegalovirus infection. The V and J ends lost 5 bases and 7 bases, in that order; junction bases with no gene match: 9. Germline CDR1 MDHEN, CDR2 SYDVKM. The CDR3 runs to 14 residues. One entry per CDR3 protein, called by TCRdb with MiXCR from the reads. The table has more than 400,000 distinct CDR3 sequences, about 25% seen once. The clonotype originates from a human donor in good health (CMV status not recorded). Some clones in this sample may be carry-over from other donors' samples. The chain combines TRBV28 with TRBJ1-2; 8 nucleotides line up with TRBD1. The material sequenced was PBMCs. The DNA for the CDR3 is TGTGCCAGCAGTCAAGCGGACAGGGATGGTGGCTACACCTTC. Its translation: CASSQADRDGGYTF.